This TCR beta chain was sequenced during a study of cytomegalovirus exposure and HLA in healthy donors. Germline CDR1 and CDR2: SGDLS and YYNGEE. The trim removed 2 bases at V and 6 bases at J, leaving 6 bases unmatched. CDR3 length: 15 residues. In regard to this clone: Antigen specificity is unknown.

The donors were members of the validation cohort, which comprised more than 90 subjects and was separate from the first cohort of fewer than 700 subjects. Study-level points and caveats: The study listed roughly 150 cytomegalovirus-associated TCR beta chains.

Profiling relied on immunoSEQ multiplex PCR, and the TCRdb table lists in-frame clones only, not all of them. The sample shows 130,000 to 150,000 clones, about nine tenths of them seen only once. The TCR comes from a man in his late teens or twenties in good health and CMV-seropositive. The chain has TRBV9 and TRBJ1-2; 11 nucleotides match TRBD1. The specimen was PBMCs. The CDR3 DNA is TGTGCCAGCAGCGTTGGACAGGGGGCTTTCGATGGCTACACCTTC. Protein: CASSVGQGAFDGYTF. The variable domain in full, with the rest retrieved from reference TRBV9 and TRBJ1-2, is DSGVTQTPKHLITATGQRVTLRCSPRSGDLSVYWYQQSLDQGLQFLIQYYNGEERAKGNILERFSAQQFPDLHSELNLSSLELGDSALYFCASSVGQGAFDGYTFGSGTRLTVV.